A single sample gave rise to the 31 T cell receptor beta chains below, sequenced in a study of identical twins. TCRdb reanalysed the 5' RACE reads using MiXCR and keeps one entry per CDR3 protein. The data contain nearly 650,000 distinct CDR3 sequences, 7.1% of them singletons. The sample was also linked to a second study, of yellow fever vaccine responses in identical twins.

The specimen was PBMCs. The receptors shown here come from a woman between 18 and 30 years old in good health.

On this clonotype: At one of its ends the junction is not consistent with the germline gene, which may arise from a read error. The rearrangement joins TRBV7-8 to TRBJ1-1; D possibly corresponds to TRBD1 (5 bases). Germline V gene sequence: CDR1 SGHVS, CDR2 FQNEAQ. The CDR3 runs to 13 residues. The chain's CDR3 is CASSDPGTGPGPF. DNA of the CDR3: TGTGCCAGCAGCGATCCCGGGACGGGACCGGGGCCTTTT.

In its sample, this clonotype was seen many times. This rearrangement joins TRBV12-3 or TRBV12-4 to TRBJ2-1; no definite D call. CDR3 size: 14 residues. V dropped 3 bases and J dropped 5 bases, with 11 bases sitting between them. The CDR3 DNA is TGTGCCAGCAGTTTGCCAGGTCTCCACAATGAGCAGTTCTTC. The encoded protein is CASSLPGLHNEQFF.

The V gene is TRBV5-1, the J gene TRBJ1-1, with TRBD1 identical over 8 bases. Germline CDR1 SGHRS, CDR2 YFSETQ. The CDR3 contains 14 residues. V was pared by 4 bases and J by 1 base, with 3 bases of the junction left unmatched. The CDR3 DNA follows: TGCGCCAGCAGCGCAGACAGGGGGAACACTGAAGCTTTCTTT. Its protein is CASSADRGNTEAFF.

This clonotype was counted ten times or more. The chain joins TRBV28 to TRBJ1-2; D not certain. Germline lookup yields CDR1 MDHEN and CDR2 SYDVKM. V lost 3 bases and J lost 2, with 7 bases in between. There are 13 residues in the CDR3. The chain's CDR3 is CASSFGRNYGYTF. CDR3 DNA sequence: TGTGCCAGCAGTTTCGGGAGGAACTATGGCTACACCTTC.

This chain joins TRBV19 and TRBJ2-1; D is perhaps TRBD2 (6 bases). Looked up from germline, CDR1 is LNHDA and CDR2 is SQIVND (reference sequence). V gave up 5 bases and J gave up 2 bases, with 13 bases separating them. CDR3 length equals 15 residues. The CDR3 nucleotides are TGTGCCAGTAGTGTCCGGGACTGGACCTACAATGAGCAGTTCTTC. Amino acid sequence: CASSVRDWTYNEQFF.

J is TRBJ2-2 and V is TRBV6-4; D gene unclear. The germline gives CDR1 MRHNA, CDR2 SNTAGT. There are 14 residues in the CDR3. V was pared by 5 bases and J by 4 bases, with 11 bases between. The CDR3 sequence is CASSPSAGTGELFF. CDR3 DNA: TGTGCCAGCAGTCCCAGCGCAGGCACCGGGGAGCTGTTTTTT.

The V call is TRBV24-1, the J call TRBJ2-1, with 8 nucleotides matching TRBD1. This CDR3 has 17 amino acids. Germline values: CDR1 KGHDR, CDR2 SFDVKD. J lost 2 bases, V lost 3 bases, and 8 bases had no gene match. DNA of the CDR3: TGTGCCACCAGTGATGCCGGACAGGGTCCTACCTACAATGAGCAGTTCTTC. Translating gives CATSDAGQGPTYNEQFF.

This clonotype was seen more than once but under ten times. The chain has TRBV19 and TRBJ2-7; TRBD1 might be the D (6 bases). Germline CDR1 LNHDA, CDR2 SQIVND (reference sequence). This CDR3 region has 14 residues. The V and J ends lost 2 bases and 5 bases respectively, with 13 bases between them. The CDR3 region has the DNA TGTGCCAGTAGTATAACCAGGGGTGGGAACGAGCAGTACTTC. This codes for CASSITRGGNEQYF.

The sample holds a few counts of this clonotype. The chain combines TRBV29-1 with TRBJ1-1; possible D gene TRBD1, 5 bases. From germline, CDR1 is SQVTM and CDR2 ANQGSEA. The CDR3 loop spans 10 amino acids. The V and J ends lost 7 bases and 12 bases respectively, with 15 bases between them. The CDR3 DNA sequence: TGCAGCGCCGATCAGGGTGCAACTTTCTTT. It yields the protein CSADQGATFF.

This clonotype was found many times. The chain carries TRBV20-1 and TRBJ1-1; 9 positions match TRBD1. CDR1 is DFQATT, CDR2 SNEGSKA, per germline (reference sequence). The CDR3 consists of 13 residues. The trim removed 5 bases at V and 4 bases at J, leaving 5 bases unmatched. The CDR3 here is CSAWDREGTEAFF. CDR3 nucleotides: TGCAGTGCTTGGGACAGGGAGGGCACTGAAGCTTTCTTT.

CDR3 coding DNA: TGTGCCAGCAGGAGCACTGGGGACTCCTACGAGCAGTACTTC. It translates to CASRSTGDSYEQYF. V gene TRBV12-3 or TRBV12-4 combines with J gene TRBJ2-7; no definite D call. V was pared by 6 bases and J by 0 bases, with 12 bases between. This CDR3 has 14 amino acids.

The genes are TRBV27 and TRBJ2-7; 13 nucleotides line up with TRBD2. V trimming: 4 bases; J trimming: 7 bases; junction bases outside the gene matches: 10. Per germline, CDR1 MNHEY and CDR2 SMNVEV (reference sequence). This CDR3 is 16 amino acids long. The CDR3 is CASSSRGTSGTGEQYF. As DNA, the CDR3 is TGTGCCAGCAGTTCCAGGGGGACTAGCGGGACCGGTGAGCAGTACTTC.

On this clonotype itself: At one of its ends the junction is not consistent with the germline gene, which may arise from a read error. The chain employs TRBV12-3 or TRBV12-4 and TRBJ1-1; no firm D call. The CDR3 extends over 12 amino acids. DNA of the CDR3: TGTGCCAGCAGGGGTCTGAACACTGGAGCTTTCTTT. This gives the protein CASRGLNTGAFF.

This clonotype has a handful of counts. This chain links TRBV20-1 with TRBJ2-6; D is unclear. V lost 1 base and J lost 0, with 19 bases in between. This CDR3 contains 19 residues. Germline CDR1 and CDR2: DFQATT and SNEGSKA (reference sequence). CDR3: CSARALSRPTISGANVLTF. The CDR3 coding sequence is TGCAGTGCTAGAGCCCTGAGCCGACCGACCATCTCTGGGGCCAACGTCCTGACTTTC.

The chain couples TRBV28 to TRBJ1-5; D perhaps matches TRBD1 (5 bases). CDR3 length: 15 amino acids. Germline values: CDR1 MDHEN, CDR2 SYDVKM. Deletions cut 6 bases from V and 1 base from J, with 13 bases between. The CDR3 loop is CASRIRVTSNQPQHF. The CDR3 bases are TGTGCCAGCAGGATCAGGGTTACGAGCAATCAGCCCCAGCATTTT. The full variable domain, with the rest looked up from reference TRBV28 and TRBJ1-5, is DVKVTQSSRYLVKRTGEKVFLECVQDMDHENMFWYRQDPGLGLRLIYFSYDVKMKEKGDIPEGYSVSREKKERFSLILESASTNQTSMYLCASRIRVTSNQPQHFGDGTRLSIL.

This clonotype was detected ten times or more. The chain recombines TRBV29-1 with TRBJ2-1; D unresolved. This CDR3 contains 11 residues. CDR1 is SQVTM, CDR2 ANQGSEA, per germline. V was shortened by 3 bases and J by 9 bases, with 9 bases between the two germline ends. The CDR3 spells CSVESVPEQFF. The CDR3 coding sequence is TGCAGCGTTGAGTCAGTCCCTGAGCAGTTCTTC.

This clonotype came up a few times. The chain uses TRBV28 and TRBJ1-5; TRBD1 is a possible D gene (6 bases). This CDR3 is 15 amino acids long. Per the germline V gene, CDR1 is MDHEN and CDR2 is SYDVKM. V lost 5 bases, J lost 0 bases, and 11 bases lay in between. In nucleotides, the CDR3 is TGTGCCAGCAGTACAGGGAAAAATAGCAATCAGCCCCAGCATTTT. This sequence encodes CASSTGKNSNQPQHF.

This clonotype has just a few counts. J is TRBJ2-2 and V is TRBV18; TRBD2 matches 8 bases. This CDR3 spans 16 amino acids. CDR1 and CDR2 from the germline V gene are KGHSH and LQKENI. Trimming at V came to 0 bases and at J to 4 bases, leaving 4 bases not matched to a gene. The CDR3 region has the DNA TGTGCCAGCTCACCACCTCGGCTAGCGGGCACCGGGGAGCTGTTTTTT. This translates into CASSPPRLAGTGELFF.

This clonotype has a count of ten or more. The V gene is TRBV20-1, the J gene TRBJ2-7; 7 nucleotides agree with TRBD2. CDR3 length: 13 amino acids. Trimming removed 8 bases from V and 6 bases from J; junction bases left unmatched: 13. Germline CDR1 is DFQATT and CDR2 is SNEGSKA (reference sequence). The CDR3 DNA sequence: TGCAGTATCCTCCGAGCGGCTAGCGGCGAGCAGTACTTC. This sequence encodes CSILRAASGEQYF.

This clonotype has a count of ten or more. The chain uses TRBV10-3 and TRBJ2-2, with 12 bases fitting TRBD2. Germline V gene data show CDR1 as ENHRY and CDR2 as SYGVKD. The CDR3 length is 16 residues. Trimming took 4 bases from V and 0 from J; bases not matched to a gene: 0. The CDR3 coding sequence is TGTGCCATCAGTGGACTAGCGGGAGCGAACACCGGGGAGCTGTTTTTT. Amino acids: CAISGLAGANTGELFF.

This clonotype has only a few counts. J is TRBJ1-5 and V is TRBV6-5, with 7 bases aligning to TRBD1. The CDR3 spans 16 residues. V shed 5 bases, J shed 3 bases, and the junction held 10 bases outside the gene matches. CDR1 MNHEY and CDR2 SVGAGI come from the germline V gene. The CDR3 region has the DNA TGTGCCAGCAGTCACCCTCGACAGGGACCCAATCAGCCCCAGCATTTT. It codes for CASSHPRQGPNQPQHF.

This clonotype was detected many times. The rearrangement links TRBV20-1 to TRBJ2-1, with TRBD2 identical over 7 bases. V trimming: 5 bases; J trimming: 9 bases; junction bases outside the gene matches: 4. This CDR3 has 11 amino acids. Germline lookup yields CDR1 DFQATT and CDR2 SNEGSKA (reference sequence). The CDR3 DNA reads TGCAGTGCTGGGACTACCCGTGAGCAGTTCTTC. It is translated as CSAGTTREQFF.

The CDR3, as DNA: TGTGCCACCAGTGATTCAGTGGGGGGCGTCACCGGGGAGCTGTTTTTT. Protein: CATSDSVGGVTGELFF. The rearrangement links TRBV24-1 to TRBJ2-2; D possibly matches TRBD1 or TRBD2 (6 bases each). The CDR3 extends over 16 amino acids. Trimming left V 2 bases short and J 4 bases short, with 13 bases between. Germline CDR1 reads KGHDR; CDR2 reads SFDVKD.

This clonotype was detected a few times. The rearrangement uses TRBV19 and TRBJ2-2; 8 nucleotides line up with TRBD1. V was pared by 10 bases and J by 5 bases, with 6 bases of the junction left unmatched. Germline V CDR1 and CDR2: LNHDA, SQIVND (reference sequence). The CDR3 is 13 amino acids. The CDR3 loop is CATDRGGTGELFF. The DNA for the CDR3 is TGTGCCACCGACAGGGGAGGTACCGGGGAGCTGTTTTTT. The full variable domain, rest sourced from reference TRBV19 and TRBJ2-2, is DGGITQSPKYLFRKEGQNVTLSCEQNLNHDAMYWYRQDPGQGLRLIYYSQIVNDFQKGDIAEGYSVSREKKESFPLTVTSAQKNPTAFYLCATDRGGTGELFFGEGSRLTVL.

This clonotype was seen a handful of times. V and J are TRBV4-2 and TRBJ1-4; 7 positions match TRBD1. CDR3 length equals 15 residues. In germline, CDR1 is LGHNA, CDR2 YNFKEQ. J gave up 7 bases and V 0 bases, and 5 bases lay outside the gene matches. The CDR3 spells CASSQDRDRVEKLFF. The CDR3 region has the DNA TGTGCCAGCAGCCAAGATAGAGACAGGGTTGAAAAACTGTTTTTT.

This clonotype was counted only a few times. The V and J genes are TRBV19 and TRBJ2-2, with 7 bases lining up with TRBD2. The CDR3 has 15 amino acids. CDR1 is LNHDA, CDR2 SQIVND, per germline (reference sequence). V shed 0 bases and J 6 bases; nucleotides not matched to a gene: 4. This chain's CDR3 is CASSIDVLAAGELFF. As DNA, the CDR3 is TGTGCCAGTAGTATAGACGTCCTAGCGGCCGGGGAGCTGTTTTTT.

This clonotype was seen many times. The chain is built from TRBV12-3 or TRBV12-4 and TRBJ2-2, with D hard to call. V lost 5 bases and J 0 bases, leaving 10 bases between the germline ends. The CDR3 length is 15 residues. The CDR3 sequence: CASSETTANTGELFF. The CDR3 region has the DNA TGTGCCAGCAGTGAAACGACGGCGAACACCGGGGAGCTGTTTTTT.

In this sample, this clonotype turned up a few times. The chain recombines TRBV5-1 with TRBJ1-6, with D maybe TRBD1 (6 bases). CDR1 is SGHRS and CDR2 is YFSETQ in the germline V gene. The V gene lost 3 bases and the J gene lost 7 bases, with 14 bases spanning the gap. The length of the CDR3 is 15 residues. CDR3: CASSYNQGKNSPLHF. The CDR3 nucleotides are TGCGCCAGCAGCTACAATCAGGGGAAAAATTCACCCCTCCACTTT.

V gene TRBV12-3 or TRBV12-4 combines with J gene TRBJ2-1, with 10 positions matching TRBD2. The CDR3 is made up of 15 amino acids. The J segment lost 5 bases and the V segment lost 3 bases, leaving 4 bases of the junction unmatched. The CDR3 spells CASSLRAGGNNEQFF. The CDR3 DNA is TGTGCCAGCAGTTTGAGAGCGGGAGGGAACAATGAGCAGTTCTTC.

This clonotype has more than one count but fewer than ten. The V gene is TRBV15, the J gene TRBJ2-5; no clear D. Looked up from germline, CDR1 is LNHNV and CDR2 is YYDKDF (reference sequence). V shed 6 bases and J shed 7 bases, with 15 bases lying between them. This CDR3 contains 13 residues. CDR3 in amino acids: CATRDPRNGTQYF. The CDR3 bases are TGTGCCACCAGGGACCCCAGAAATGGGACCCAGTACTTC.

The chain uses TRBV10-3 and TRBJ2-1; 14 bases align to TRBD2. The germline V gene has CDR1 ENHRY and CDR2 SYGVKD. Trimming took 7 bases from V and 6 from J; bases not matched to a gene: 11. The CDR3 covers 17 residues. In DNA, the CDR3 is TGTGCCATCAATTCGGGACTAGCGGGAGCATCGGGCAATGAGCAGTTCTTC. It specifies CAINSGLAGASGNEQFF.